Listed below are T cell receptor beta chains from one sample, sequenced in a study of T cell changes during pregnancy in multiple sclerosis. This table comes from immunoSEQ multiplex PCR, and its TCRdb copy is limited to in-frame clones, with some not included. The sample records about 42,000 clones, around four fifths being singletons. The sample here was CD4+ T cells from peripheral blood mononuclear cells, taken before pregnancy. The receptors shown here come from a female donor with multiple sclerosis, enrolled in a pregnancy study. Both conserved end residues are part of each CDR3. A D gene is named only where the DNA matches it firmly. Clone sizes are given selectively: once, few, many, or a class where the clone is expanded.

>.|few|TRBV7-3|TRBJ1-6
CASSLDSFSTPLHF
TGTGCCAGCAGCCTAGACAGTTTCTCGACACCCCTCCACTTT
>TRBD2|.|TRBV9|TRBJ2-5
CASSVGTSGGASETQYF
TGTGCCAGCAGCGTAGGGACTAGCGGGGGGGCCTCGGAGACCCAGTACTTC
>.|.|TRBV5-1|TRBJ1-1
CASSRTGWGNPFTEAFF
TGCGCCAGCAGCCGAACAGGGTGGGGAAACCCCTTTACTGAAGCTTTCTTT
>.|.|TRBV10-2|TRBJ2-5
CASSESKSSETQYF
TGCGCCAGCAGTGAGTCTAAGAGTTCGGAGACCCAGTACTTC
>.|.|TRBV7-2|TRBJ1-5
CASSLVRKGDQPQHF
TGTGCCAGCAGCTTGGTGAGGAAGGGGGATCAGCCCCAGCATTTT
>.|.|TRBV6-5|TRBJ2-1
CASSYVGWNEQFF
TGTGCCAGCAGTTACGTCGGGTGGAATGAGCAGTTCTTC
>TRBD1|.|TRBV28|TRBJ1-2
CASSIRDRGDYGYTF
TGTGCCAGCAGTATACGGGACAGGGGGGACTATGGCTACACCTTC
>TRBD2|.|TRBV6-1|TRBJ2-3
CASRGLAGGTDTQYF
TGTGCCAGCAGGGGACTAGCGGGAGGCACAGATACGCAGTATTTT
>.|.|TRBV30|TRBJ2-5
CAWGLRPRYQETQYF
TGTGCCTGGGGTTTGAGGCCCCGATACCAAGAGACCCAGTACTTC
>.|.|TRBV2|TRBJ1-5
CASSDEGNQPQHF
TGTGCCAGCAGTGACGAGGGAAATCAGCCCCAGCATTTT
>.|.|TRBV6-6|TRBJ2-7
CASSYGDRAGGYEQYF
TGTGCCAGCAGTTATGGGGACAGGGCGGGGGGCTACGAGCAGTACTTC
>.|once|TRBV4-3|TRBJ2-2
CASSRLNTGVPGELFF
TGCGCCAGCAGCCGATTGAACACGGGAGTGCCCGGGGAGCTGTTTTTT
>TRBD1|.|TRBV10-3|TRBJ1-1
CAIRTGWDTEAFF
TGTGCCATCAGGACAGGGTGGGACACTGAAGCTTTCTTT
>.|.|TRBV30|TRBJ2-5
CAWKAGAKETQYF
TGTGCCTGGAAGGCGGGGGCCAAAGAGACCCAGTACTTC
>.|.|TRBV7-2|TRBJ2-7
CASSTTTGLGEQYF
TGTGCCAGCAGTACAACCACAGGGCTGGGGGAGCAGTACTTC
>TRBD1|.|TRBV2|TRBJ1-2
CATYLGQLISYGYTF
TGTGCCACATACTTGGGACAGCTTATCTCCTATGGCTACACCTTC
>.|.|TRBV4-3|TRBJ1-6
CASSQDGQGASPLHF
TGCGCCAGCAGCCAAGATGGGCAGGGTGCTTCACCCCTCCACTTT
>.|.|TRBV5-1|TRBJ2-4
CASSLASPTDIQYF
TGCGCCAGCAGCTTGGCAAGCCCCACTGACATTCAGTACTTC
>.|.|TRBV15|TRBJ2-5
CATSSRGETQYF
TGTGCCACCAGCAGCCGGGGGGAGACCCAGTACTTC
>TRBD1|.|TRBV27|TRBJ1-1
CASSSDRGRWVNTEAFF
TGTGCCAGCAGTTCGGACAGGGGGCGATGGGTGAACACTGAAGCTTTCTTT
>TRBD2|.|TRBV19|TRBJ2-1
CASSIASGGARNEQFF
TGTGCCAGTAGTATAGCCAGCGGGGGGGCCAGAAATGAGCAGTTCTTC
>.|.|TRBV5-1|TRBJ1-4
CASSLIGQNEKLFF
TGCGCCAGCAGCTTGATAGGACAGAATGAAAAACTGTTTTTT
>.|.|TRBV6-6|TRBJ2-2
CASSQFGANTGELFF
TGTGCCAGCAGTCAGTTCGGGGCGAACACCGGGGAGCTGTTTTTT
>.|.|TRBV2|TRBJ2-1
CASSPREEGNEQFF
TGTGCCAGCAGTCCCCGCGAGGAAGGCAATGAGCAGTTCTTC
>TRBD1|.|TRBV27|TRBJ1-1
CASSSGQGNTEAFF
TGTGCCAGCAGTTCGGGACAGGGAAACACTGAAGCTTTCTTT
>.|.|TRBV10-3|TRBJ2-3
CAISIRQVSTDTQYF
TGTGCCATCAGCATCCGACAGGTTTCCACAGATACGCAGTATTTT
>.|.|TRBV11-2|TRBJ2-7
CASSLQEGSYEQYF
TGTGCCAGCAGCCTTCAAGAGGGATCCTACGAGCAGTACTTC
>.|.|TRBV5-5|TRBJ1-2
CASSLATARGRNGYTF
TGTGCCAGCAGCTTAGCAACGGCCAGGGGAAGAAATGGCTACACCTTC
>.|.|TRBV7-2|TRBJ2-3
CASSHYATTDTQYF
TGTGCCAGCAGCCACTATGCGACTACAGATACGCAGTATTTT
>TRBD2|.|TRBV7-9|TRBJ2-5
CASSSLAGGGETQYF
TGTGCCAGCAGCTCCTTAGCGGGGGGCGGGGAGACCCAGTACTTC
>.|.|TRBV6-6|TRBJ1-1
CASSYSNRAPEAFF
TGTGCCAGCAGTTACTCGAACAGGGCGCCTGAAGCTTTCTTT
>.|.|TRBV6-5|TRBJ2-7
CASSYSSQGRWEQYF
TGTGCCAGCAGTTACTCGTCGCAGGGGCGGTGGGAGCAGTACTTC
>TRBD2|.|TRBV19|TRBJ2-1
CASSIGLAGGSSYNEQFF
TGTGCCAGTAGTATAGGTCTAGCGGGGGGCAGCTCCTACAATGAGCAGTTCTTC
>TRBD1|once|TRBV18|TRBJ2-1
CASLQGTNNEQFF
TGTGCCAGCTTACAGGGGACCAACAATGAGCAGTTCTTC
>TRBD2|.|TRBV5-6|TRBJ2-7
CASSLYGGSNEQYF
TGTGCCAGCAGCTTATACGGGGGGAGCAACGAGCAGTACTTC
>TRBD1|.|TRBV6-1|TRBJ2-7
CASKGTGTYEQYF
TGTGCCAGCAAGGGGACAGGGACCTACGAGCAGTACTTC
>TRBD1|.|TRBV5-1|TRBJ1-1
CASSVGTGGASEAFF
TGCGCCAGCAGCGTCGGGACAGGGGGCGCCTCTGAAGCTTTCTTT
>.|.|TRBV9|TRBJ2-2
CASSVTLGAGELFF
TGTGCCAGCAGCGTAACCCTCGGGGCCGGGGAGCTGTTTTTT
>.|.|TRBV19|TRBJ1-1
CASSRAGAEDTEAFF
TGTGCCAGTAGTAGGGCAGGGGCCGAGGACACTGAAGCTTTCTTT
>.|.|TRBV9|TRBJ1-5
CASSSGTNQPQHF
TGTGCCAGCAGCAGCGGGACCAATCAGCCCCAGCATTTT
>.|once|TRBV15|TRBJ1-2
CATSRDPGNTNYGYTF
TGTGCCACCAGCAGAGATCCTGGCAACACTAACTATGGCTACACCTTC
>TRBD1|once|TRBV9|TRBJ2-2
CASSGDREDGELFF
TGTGCCAGCAGCGGGGACAGGGAGGACGGGGAGCTGTTTTTT
>.|.|TRBV5-1|TRBJ2-1
CASSLDSRAYNEQFF
TGCGCCAGCAGCTTGGATAGCAGGGCCTACAATGAGCAGTTCTTC
>.|.|TRBV7-6|TRBJ2-5
CASRRTAETQYF
TGTGCCAGCAGGCGGACTGCCGAGACCCAGTACTTC
>.|.|TRBV12-5|TRBJ1-5
CASGLGLVDQPQHF
TGTGCTAGTGGCTTAGGACTCGTAGATCAGCCCCAGCATTTT
>.|.|TRBV10-3|TRBJ2-7
CAISGAIYEQYF
TGTGCCATCAGTGGGGCTATTTACGAGCAGTACTTC
>.|.|TRBV4-3|TRBJ1-3
CASSHLGRGAGNTIYF
TGCGCCAGCAGCCATTTGGGCAGGGGAGCTGGAAACACCATATATTTT
>TRBD1|.|TRBV29-1|TRBJ2-6
CSDPLQGQSVGTGANVLTF
TGCAGCGACCCATTACAGGGGCAATCGGTAGGAACTGGGGCCAACGTCCTGACTTTC
>.|.|TRBV5-1|TRBJ1-1
CASSSNRAGATEAFF
TGCGCCAGCAGCTCAAACAGAGCAGGGGCCACTGAAGCTTTCTTT
>.|.|TRBV29-1|TRBJ1-6
CSVTLGGSYNSPLHF
TGCAGCGTTACTCTAGGGGGCTCCTATAATTCACCCCTCCACTTT
>TRBD2|.|TRBV7-8|TRBJ2-7
CASSPSGGPYEQYF
TGTGCCAGCAGCCCTAGCGGGGGGCCCTACGAGCAGTACTTC
>TRBD1|.|TRBV10-3|TRBJ1-1
CAIQTQGGTEAFF
TGTGCCATCCAAACCCAGGGGGGCACTGAAGCTTTCTTT
>.|once|TRBV6-5|TRBJ1-1
CASSYGAGANTEAFF
TGTGCCAGCAGTTATGGGGCAGGGGCGAACACTGAAGCTTTCTTT
>TRBD2|few|TRBV7-2|TRBJ2-1
CASGTSGTYNEQFF
TGTGCCAGCGGGACTAGCGGGACCTACAATGAGCAGTTCTTC
>TRBD1|.|TRBV12-5|TRBJ2-7
CASGFPGTGSSYEQYF
TGTGCTAGTGGTTTCCCCGGGACAGGGTCTTCCTACGAGCAGTACTTC
>.|.|TRBV9|TRBJ1-3
CASSVDGNSGNTIYF
TGTGCCAGCAGCGTAGACGGGAACTCTGGAAACACCATATATTTT
>TRBD1|.|TRBV4-1|TRBJ1-2
CASRGDRDVLSTTF
TGCGCCAGCAGGGGGGACAGGGATGTTCTGAGTACCACCTTC
>.|.|TRBV6-5|TRBJ2-3
CASSTPLPADTQYF
TGTGCCAGCAGTACCCCCCTCCCGGCAGATACGCAGTATTTT
>.|few|TRBV5-1|TRBJ2-7
CASSLGHTSSYEQYF
TGCGCCAGCAGCTTGGGACATACGAGCTCCTACGAGCAGTACTTC
>.|.|TRBV19|TRBJ1-2
CASKKVEQFYGYTF
TGTGCCAGTAAAAAGGTGGAACAGTTCTATGGCTACACCTTC